This TCR beta chain was captured in a study of beta chain features in type 1 diabetes. Across the study: Patient and healthy donor groups were alike in age, gender and cell yields. Study observations and caveats: All four CD4+ subsets from Type 1 diabetes patients carried moderately but significantly shorter TCRB CDR3s. Across patients, naive, central memory and Treg TCRB repertoires exhibited apparently greater similarity than was observed across healthy donors.

A few counts support this clone. Its antigen is undetermined. Sequencing targeted expressed TCRB transcripts, as all isolated RNA had been reverse transcribed. Clones were sequenced by immunoSEQ multiplex PCR, and TCRdb holds only the in-frame ones, with some missing. The sample has some 120,000 clones, roughly 17% seen once. This TCR came from a man younger than 30 with type 1 diabetes. The sample taken for sequencing was central memory CD4+ T cells from blood.

The CDR3 nucleotides are TGTGCCTGGAGTAATCCGACCCAGTACTTC. Amino acids: CAWSNPTQYF. J is TRBJ2-5 and V is TRBV30, with D uncertain. The CDR3 runs to 10 residues. V was trimmed by 2 bases and J by 7 bases, leaving 5 bases between them. Germline V gene sequence: CDR1 GTSNPN, CDR2 SVGIG (reference sequence).